The present T cell receptor beta chain was sequenced within a study of post-analysis software for immune sequencing data. Findings and caveats of the study: Samples sharing a preparation batch grouped tightly together when assessed by F measure. Patients used five TRBV segments, including TRBV5-6, TRBV5-1 and TRBV20-1, more often than controls.

Comments on this clonotype: The antigen is undetermined.

CDR1 and CDR2 (germline): DFQATT, SNEGSKA (reference sequence). This CDR3 spans 14 amino acids. The J segment lost 5 bases and the V segment lost 2 bases, leaving 8 bases of the junction unmatched. cDNA libraries of TCR beta carried unique molecular identifiers. MiXCR, run by TCRdb on the PCR reads, gives a single entry per CDR3 protein. The table lists approximately 460,000 distinct CDR3 sequences, roughly 45% of them singletons. The chain employs TRBV20-1 and TRBJ2-5, with 7 bases matching TRBD1. The sequencing input was blood. This receptor was obtained from a girl between 5 and 17 years old with multiple sclerosis. CDR3 DNA: TGCAGTGCTAGACCGACAGGGCAGGGGGAGACCCAGTACTTC. The encoded protein is CSARPTGQGETQYF.